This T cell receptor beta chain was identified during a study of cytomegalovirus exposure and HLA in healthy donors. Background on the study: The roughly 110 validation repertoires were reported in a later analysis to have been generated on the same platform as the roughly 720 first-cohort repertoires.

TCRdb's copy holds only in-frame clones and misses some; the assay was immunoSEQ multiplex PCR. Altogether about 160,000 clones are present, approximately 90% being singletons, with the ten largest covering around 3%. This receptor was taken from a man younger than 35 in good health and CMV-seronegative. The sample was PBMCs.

CDR3 DNA: TGCGCCAGCAGCTTTACTAGCGGGAGGGCACAGGAGCAGTTCTTC. This translates into CASSFTSGRAQEQFF. The gene calls are TRBV5-1 and TRBJ2-1, with TRBD2 identical over 13 bases. The V and J ends lost 2 bases and 10 bases, in that order; junction bases with no gene match: 6. The CDR3 runs 15 residues. Germline CDR1 reads SGHRS; CDR2 reads YFSETQ.